Presented here are 5 T cell receptor beta chains from one specimen sequenced in a study of regulatory T cells in long-lasting Graves disease. Time point denoted: newly diagnosed GD, antithyroid drugs for less than 3 months. PBMC RNA served as the TCR library source. Investigators prepared the TCR beta libraries by applying iRepertoire HTBI primers and Arm-PCR of CDR3 regions. Each CDR3 protein gets one entry after TCRdb re-called the multiplex PCR reads with MiXCR. The table records 350,000 to 450,000 distinct CDR3 sequences, about 12% of them present only once. These same data were also listed under a study on T cells in Graves' hyperthyroidism and ophthalmopathy.

The sample consisted of peripheral blood mononuclear cells (PBMCs), taken at new diagnosis, from a patient treated with antithyroid drugs. These receptor sequences come from a woman aged 18 to 35 with Graves disease.

The J gene is TRBJ2-1, the V gene TRBV7-6; no clear D gene. Looked up from germline, CDR1 is SGHVS and CDR2 is FNYEAQ. This CDR3 contains 14 residues. The V and J ends lost 1 base and 9 bases respectively, with 13 bases between them. Here the CDR3 DNA reads TGTGCCAGCAGCTTAGTCGAGCCCCCCTTTGAGCAGTTCTTC. Its protein is CASSLVEPPFEQFF. The entire variable domain, with the rest obtained from reference TRBV7-6 and TRBJ2-1, is as follows: GAGVSQSPRYKVTKRGQDVALRCDPISGHVSLYWYRQALGQGPEFLTYFNYEAQQDKSGLPNDRFSAERPEGSISTLTIQRTEQRDSAMYRCASSLVEPPFEQFFGPGTRLTVL.

This clonotype was seen many times. The chain recombines TRBV7-9 with TRBJ2-1; D is perhaps TRBD2 (5 bases). Germline CDR1 SEHNR, CDR2 FQNEAQ (reference sequence). The CDR3 is 12 amino acids. V lost 7 bases, J lost 9 bases, and 13 bases lay in between. The CDR3 sequence: CASNSRVGEQFF. The CDR3 DNA reads TGTGCCAGCAACTCGAGGGTTGGTGAGCAGTTCTTC. Variable domain in full (rest from reference TRBV7-9 and TRBJ2-1): DTGVSQNPRHKITKRGQNVTFRCDPISEHNRLYWYRQTLGQGPEFLTYFQNEAQLEKSRLLSDRFSAERPKGSFSTLEIQRTEQGDSAMYLCASNSRVGEQFFGPGTRLTVL.

This clonotype was recorded many times. The chain employs TRBV27 and TRBJ1-2; TRBD1 is a possible D gene (5 bases). Trimming pared 2 bases from V and 1 base from J, leaving 11 bases between. CDR3 size: 15 residues. Germline values: CDR1 MNHEY, CDR2 SMNVEV (reference sequence). This CDR3 reads CASSLRRGLNYGYTF. The DNA of the CDR3 is TGTGCCAGCAGTTTACGGCGGGGCCTTAACTATGGCTACACCTTC.

This clonotype was detected only a few times. The chain is built from TRBV7-2 and TRBJ1-2, with 9 bases lining up with TRBD1. Looked up from germline, CDR1 is SGHTA and CDR2 is FQGNSA. Trimming at V came to 2 bases and at J to 4 bases, leaving 8 bases not matched to a gene. This CDR3 is built from 16 residues. The CDR3 DNA is TGTGCCAGCAGCTTAACTACCGGGACAGGGACCTATGGCTACACCTTC. Residues: CASSLTTGTGTYGYTF.

The chain couples TRBV19 to TRBJ2-1, with 8 bases identical to TRBD2. With V trimmed by 3 bases and J by 7 bases, 17 bases remained unmatched. The CDR3 has 18 residues. CDR1 is LNHDA, CDR2 SQIVND, per germline (reference sequence). CDR3 nucleotides: TGTGCCAGTAGTATGGAGGGGGTAGCGGGATTCGAAGCAAATGAGCAGTTCTTC. As protein: CASSMEGVAGFEANEQFF.